The 29 T cell receptor beta chains in this list originate from one sample, sequenced in a study of blood T cell repertoires in COVID-19. The table came from immunoSEQ multiplex PCR; TCRdb's copy has only in-frame clones and leaves some out. Counted here are some 200,000 clones, roughly 90% occurring once; the ten biggest clones make up about 5%. Sequencing was performed on peripheral blood. Every receptor here comes from a woman aged 40 to 50 with acute or convalescent COVID-19.

J is TRBJ2-5 and V is TRBV9, with TRBD1 matching over 7 bases. Trimming at V came to 3 bases and at J to 5 bases, leaving 7 bases not matched to a gene. The CDR3 loop spans 14 amino acids. Germline V gene lookup returns CDR1 SGDLS and CDR2 YYNGEE. CDR3: CASSGYRGGETQYF. In nucleotides, the CDR3 is TGTGCCAGCAGCGGATACAGGGGCGGGGAGACCCAGTACTTC.

This clone was counted once. Other DNA sequences of this sample code for an identical CDR3. CDR3 in amino acids: CASSRGGQPQHF. The DNA of the CDR3 is TGTGCCAGCAGTCGGGGGGGGCAGCCCCAGCATTTT. The chain links TRBV2 to TRBJ1-5, with D tentatively TRBD1 (5 bases). V was clipped by 5 bases and J by 7 bases, with 9 bases between them. Germline loops: CDR1 SNHLY, CDR2 FYNNEI. The CDR3 loop spans 12 amino acids. The full variable domain, rest sourced from reference TRBV2 and TRBJ1-5, is EPEVTQTPSHQVTQMGQEVILRCVPISNHLYFYWYRQILGQKVEFLVSFYNNEISEKSEIFDDQFSVERPDGSNFTLKIRSTKLEDSAMYFCASSRGGQPQHFGDGTRLSIL.

The gene calls are TRBV11-2 and TRBJ1-3; D is undetermined. The CDR3 is made up of 15 amino acids. From germline, CDR1 is SGHAT and CDR2 FQNNGV. Trimming cost V 1 base and J 2 bases, with 9 bases left between them. CDR3 nucleotides: TGTGCCAGCAGCTTAGCCCCAGGTCCTGGAAACACCATATATTTT. Translation gives CASSLAPGPGNTIYF.

The V gene is TRBV5-4, the J gene TRBJ1-2, with TRBD1 identical over 8 bases. The CDR3 covers 16 residues. CDR1 and CDR2 (germline): SGHNT, YYREEE (reference sequence). With V trimmed by 4 bases and J by 2 bases, 10 bases remained unmatched. The DNA for the CDR3 is TGTGCCAGCAGCATCCTCTCGACAGGGGCAAACTATGGCTACACCTTC. This codes for CASSILSTGANYGYTF.

This chain joins TRBV10-3 and TRBJ2-1, with 9 bases that match TRBD1. The CDR3 is 12 residues long. Germline lookup yields CDR1 ENHRY and CDR2 SYGVKD. V shed 6 bases, J shed 8 bases, and the junction held 2 bases outside the gene matches. The CDR3 coding sequence is TGTGCCATCAGCAGGACAGGGGATGAGCAGTTCTTC. This encodes CAISRTGDEQFF.

This clone appeared a few times. The V and J genes are TRBV7-6 and TRBJ1-2, with TRBD1 identical over 7 bases. Germline loops: CDR1 SGHVS, CDR2 FNYEAQ. The CDR3 has 12 amino acids. V lost 5 bases, J lost 6 bases, and 3 bases stayed unmatched. CDR3 nucleotide sequence: TGTGCCAGCAGCGCCGGACAGGATGGCTACACCTTC. The encoded protein is CASSAGQDGYTF.

The genes are TRBV27 and TRBJ2-1; tentative D call: TRBD2 (7 bases). With 3 bases removed from V and 5 bases from J, the gap between germline ends came to 11 bases. The CDR3 is made up of 14 amino acids. Per germline, CDR1 MNHEY and CDR2 SMNVEV (reference sequence). The CDR3 protein is CASSFRGGNNEQFF. In DNA form, the CDR3 reads TGTGCCAGCAGTTTTAGGGGGGGGAACAATGAGCAGTTCTTC.

The chain couples TRBV29-1 to TRBJ2-3, with TRBD2 matching over 10 bases. V was pared by 5 bases and J by 4 bases, with 9 bases of the junction left unmatched. Germline CDR1 reads SQVTM; CDR2 reads ANQGSEA. CDR3 length: 15 residues. As DNA, the CDR3 is TGCAGCGTTCCGTTAGCGGGGGGTCAGGCAGATACGCAGTATTTT. It codes for CSVPLAGGQADTQYF.

This sequence joins TRBV10-3 and TRBJ1-2; maybe TRBD1 (6 bases). The CDR3 runs 15 residues. Trimming took off 3 bases at V and 4 bases at J, with 15 bases between the two ends. The germline CDR1 and CDR2 sequences are ENHRY and SYGVKD. CDR3 bases: TGTGCCATCAGTGATCTGGGGGCCTCCCTCTATGGCTACACCTTC. The encoded protein is CAISDLGASLYGYTF.

The chain links TRBV11-2 to TRBJ1-1; 7 bases map to TRBD1. CDR3 length: 17 residues. Losses at the gene ends were 0 bases for V and 3 bases for J; bases not matched to a gene: 10. CDR1 is SGHAT, CDR2 FQNNGV, per germline. The CDR3 DNA reads as TGTGCCAGCAGCTTAGAAGGTGGGACAGTAAGTGACACTGAAGCTTTCTTT. This codes for CASSLEGGTVSDTEAFF.

V usage is TRBV21-1 and J usage is TRBJ1-2; the table's D call, TRBD1, was not checked against the DNA. TRBV21-1 is designated a pseudogene. CDR3 length: 13 residues. Here the CDR3 reads CASSSQGPYGYTF. As DNA, the CDR3 is TGTGCCAGCAGCAGCCAGGGGCCCTATGGCTACACCTTC.

The chain recombines TRBV27 with TRBJ1-2; 8 bases align to TRBD1. V lost 5 bases to trimming and J lost 8 bases; unmatched junction nucleotides: 4. CDR1 is MNHEY and CDR2 is SMNVEV in the germline V gene (reference sequence). This CDR3 has 12 residues. CDR3 amino acids: CASSTAGGGYTF. DNA of the CDR3: TGTGCCAGCAGTACAGCAGGGGGCGGCTACACCTTC.

This clone was detected a few times. The chain has TRBV7-9 and TRBJ1-5; TRBD1 matches 9 bases. The length of the CDR3 is 14 residues. The V gene end was trimmed by 5 bases and the J gene end by 11 bases; junction bases not matched to a gene: 10. Per the germline V gene, CDR1 is SEHNR and CDR2 is FQNEAQ (reference sequence). This CDR3 reads CASSPGTGSWAQHF. The CDR3 bases are TGTGCCAGCAGCCCCGGGACAGGGAGTTGGGCCCAGCATTTT.

The chain links TRBV27 to TRBJ2-7; D unclear. Deletions cut 0 bases from V and 2 bases from J, with 8 bases between. In germline, CDR1 is MNHEY, CDR2 SMNVEV (reference sequence). The length of the CDR3 is 14 residues. CDR3 protein: CASSLSPSAYEQYV. The CDR3 DNA follows: TGTGCCAGCAGTTTATCTCCCTCCGCCTACGAGCAGTACGTC.

The V call is TRBV6-6, the J call TRBJ1-2; 10 nucleotides align to TRBD1. The V and J ends lost 6 bases and 4 bases, in that order; junction bases with no gene match: 5. The V gene's germline CDR1 is MNHNY and CDR2 SVGAGI (reference sequence). This CDR3 comprises 14 residues. The CDR3 DNA reads TGTGCCAGCAGGGGGACAGGGGAGTTCTATGGCTACACCTTC. Its translation is CASRGTGEFYGYTF.

The rearrangement links TRBV5-6 to TRBJ1-2; 10 bases are shared with TRBD1. The germline CDR1 and CDR2 sequences are SGHDT and YYEEEE. After removal of 4 bases from V and 8 bases from J, the junction contained 8 bases not matched to a gene. The CDR3 has 14 amino acids. CDR3 sequence: CASSPGTGAKGYTF. The CDR3 DNA reads as TGTGCCAGCAGCCCCGGGACAGGGGCGAAAGGCTACACCTTC.

The rearrangement uses TRBV2 and TRBJ2-7, with 8 nucleotides matching TRBD2. The CDR3 runs 15 residues. The ends lost 1 base at V and 5 bases at J; junction bases unmatched: 7. CDR1 and CDR2 from the germline V gene are SNHLY and FYNNEI. The CDR3 DNA sequence: TGTGCCAGCAGTGAAGGTCGGGGGGGGGCCCACGAGCAGTACGTC. The encoded protein is CASSEGRGGAHEQYV.

The rearrangement joins TRBV5-1 to TRBJ2-1; 8 nucleotides align to TRBD2. Germline values: CDR1 SGHRS, CDR2 YFSETQ. Trimming at V came to 2 bases and at J to 3 bases, leaving 19 bases not matched to a gene. The CDR3 has 20 amino acids. Here the CDR3 DNA reads TGCGCCAGCAGCTTCTTCTCTTCCTTCTCGGGTAGCGGGGACTACAATGAGCAGTTCTTC. Translation gives CASSFFSSFSGSGDYNEQFF.

V gene TRBV7-9 combines with J gene TRBJ1-2; TRBD1 matches 8 bases. Per germline, CDR1 SEHNR and CDR2 FQNEAQ (reference sequence). The CDR3 length is 14 residues. Trimming cost V 1 base and J 8 bases; bases outside gene matches: 6. The CDR3 region has the DNA TGTGCCAGCAGCTTAGGACAGGGGAATAGGGGCTACACCTTC. It is translated as CASSLGQGNRGYTF.

This clone was seen a single time. This rearrangement joins TRBV7-6 to TRBJ1-1; D may be TRBD1 (5 bases). The length of the CDR3 is 15 residues. The germline V gene has CDR1 SGHVS and CDR2 FNYEAQ. Trimming removed 1 base at V and 1 base at J, with 10 bases between. The chain's CDR3 is CASSLEGNRNTEAFF. The CDR3 nucleotides read TGTGCCAGCAGCTTAGAGGGGAACAGGAACACTGAAGCTTTCTTT.

This clone was counted once. V and J are TRBV27 and TRBJ1-1; 7 bases map to TRBD1. In germline, CDR1 is MNHEY, CDR2 SMNVEV (reference sequence). CDR3 length: 17 amino acids. V was pared by 0 bases and J by 4 bases, with 11 bases of the junction left unmatched. The chain's CDR3 is CASSLSPPTGSITEAFF. For the CDR3, the DNA is TGTGCCAGCAGTTTATCCCCCCCGACAGGGTCGATCACTGAAGCTTTCTTT.

The V and J genes are TRBV24-1 and TRBJ1-6, with D possibly being TRBD1 (5 bases). In germline, CDR1 is KGHDR, CDR2 SFDVKD. The CDR3 runs to 16 residues. The germline V and J ends were trimmed by 6 bases and 0 bases, with 11 bases remaining between them. For the CDR3, the DNA is TGTGCCACCAGTCGACAGAAGGTCTCCTATAATTCACCCCTCCACTTT. Residues: CATSRQKVSYNSPLHF.

V usage is TRBV19 and J usage is TRBJ2-4, with unresolved D. The V gene's germline CDR1 is LNHDA and CDR2 SQIVND (reference sequence). V dropped 3 bases and J dropped 3 bases, with 12 bases sitting between them. The length of the CDR3 is 15 residues. CDR3 nucleotide sequence: TGTGCCAGTAGTATCAGCTCCAGAGGCAAAAACATTCAGTACTTC. Encoded protein: CASSISSRGKNIQYF.

The chain is built from TRBV19 and TRBJ1-2, with 7 bases aligning to TRBD1. CDR1 and CDR2 (germline): LNHDA, SQIVND (reference sequence). This CDR3 has 15 residues. Unmatched junction bases numbered 9, after V lost 4 bases and J lost 4 bases. Written as DNA, the CDR3 is TGTGCCAGTAGTACCTCCCGAGGGGGCGGCTATGGCTACACCTTC. Amino acid sequence: CASSTSRGGGYGYTF.

The J gene is TRBJ1-1, the V gene TRBV6-5; D remains ambiguous. V was trimmed by 6 bases and J by 1 base, leaving 12 bases between them. CDR3 length: 14 residues. In germline, CDR1 is MNHEY, CDR2 SVGAGI. The CDR3 sequence is CASSWHRGNTEAFF. The CDR3 nucleotides read TGTGCCAGCAGCTGGCACCGCGGGAACACTGAAGCTTTCTTT.

The rearrangement joins TRBV9 to TRBJ1-2; no reliable D call. V dropped 0 bases and J dropped 0 bases, with 12 bases sitting between them. CDR1 and CDR2 from the germline V gene are SGDLS and YYNGEE. This CDR3 spans 16 amino acids. The chain's CDR3 is CASSVELGLTNYGYTF. The CDR3 nucleotides are TGTGCCAGCAGCGTAGAACTCGGACTGACTAACTATGGCTACACCTTC.

This rearrangement joins TRBV28 to TRBJ1-2; D gene uncertain. This CDR3 spans 15 amino acids. The germline gives CDR1 MDHEN, CDR2 SYDVKM. Trimming shortened V by 6 bases and J by 0 bases, and 14 bases separated the two germline ends. This CDR3 reads CASSGLGGPNYGYTF. The DNA for the CDR3 is TGTGCCAGCAGCGGCCTCGGAGGGCCTAACTATGGCTACACCTTC.

The chain has TRBV30 and TRBJ1-2; 9 bases match TRBD1. Germline values: CDR1 GTSNPN, CDR2 SVGIG (reference sequence). The length of the CDR3 is 15 residues. V lost 3 bases to trimming and J lost 3 bases; unmatched junction nucleotides: 8. The CDR3 nucleotides read TGTGCCTGGAGCCATCCCGGGACAGGGCACTATGGCTACACCTTC. This gives the protein CAWSHPGTGHYGYTF.

Only a few counts were recorded for this clone. Distinct nucleotide sequences in the sample also encode this CDR3. The genes are TRBV20-1 and TRBJ2-5, with no clear D. The germline V gene has CDR1 DFQATT and CDR2 SNEGSKA (reference sequence). The length of the CDR3 is 11 residues. V was pared by 3 bases and J by 3 bases, with 5 bases between. The CDR3 nucleotides are TGCAGTGCTAGTCCCAAAGAGACCCAGTACTTC. Translated, it gives CSASPKETQYF.